Shown below are 19 T cell receptor beta chains from a single sample sequenced in a study of shared clonotypes between healthy human individuals. TCRdb's table, derived via immunoSEQ multiplex PCR, lists solely in-frame clones and lacks some. This sample has some 680,000 clones, with roughly 73% found just once. The sequenced sample consisted of memory CD4+ T cells sorted from blood. As for subset: CD45RA-negative fraction. The origin of the receptors is a woman in her thirties in good health.

V usage is TRBV28 and J usage is TRBJ1-1; perhaps TRBD1 as D (5 bases). The CDR3 extends over 14 amino acids. V dropped 3 bases and J dropped 1 base, with 9 bases sitting between them. The germline CDR1 and CDR2 sequences are MDHEN and SYDVKM. CDR3 region: CASSFRGPNTEAFF. The CDR3 nucleotides are TGTGCCAGCAGTTTTAGGGGTCCGAACACTGAAGCTTTCTTT.

The V call is TRBV6-5, the J call TRBJ1-3; no firm D call. The CDR3 extends over 15 amino acids. V was pared by 0 bases and J by 3 bases, with 9 bases between. Looked up from germline, CDR1 is MNHEY and CDR2 is SVGAGI. As DNA, the CDR3 is TGTGCCAGCAGTTACTCTCCAGGCCGTGGAAACACCATATATTTT. Translated, it gives CASSYSPGRGNTIYF.

The gene calls are TRBV5-6 and TRBJ2-3, with D perhaps matching TRBD2 (5 bases). CDR1 SGHDT and CDR2 YYEEEE come from the germline V gene. This CDR3 has 13 amino acids. The V gene lost 2 bases and the J gene lost 4 bases, with 8 bases spanning the gap. The CDR3: CASSFRGPDTQYF. Here the CDR3 DNA reads TGTGCCAGCAGCTTTCGAGGGCCAGATACGCAGTATTTT.

The chain links TRBV5-4 to TRBJ2-5; D ambiguous. Germline V lookup: CDR1 SGHNT, CDR2 YYREEE (reference sequence). The CDR3 totals 12 residues. V was trimmed by 4 bases and J by 1 base, leaving 5 bases between them. In nucleotides, the CDR3 is TGTGCCAGCAGCGTAACCCAAGAGACCCAGTACTTC. Its translation: CASSVTQETQYF.

The chain is built from TRBV29-1 and TRBJ2-2; TRBD2 might be the D (6 bases). The CDR3 spans 22 residues. Germline CDR1 reads SQVTM; CDR2 reads ANQGSEA. V was trimmed by 0 bases and J by 7 bases, leaving 36 bases between them. Written as DNA, the CDR3 is TGCAGCGTTGAAGATCTCAGAGCGATAACCCAGAAGGGACGGGGGAAGGGCGGGGAGCTGTTTTTT. It codes for CSVEDLRAITQKGRGKGGELFF.

V usage is TRBV5-1 and J usage is TRBJ2-7; the D call may be TRBD1 or TRBD2 (5 bases each). This CDR3 is built from 12 residues. Trimming removed 4 bases at V and 6 bases at J, with 11 bases between. Germline CDR1 is SGHRS and CDR2 is YFSETQ. The CDR3 DNA sequence: TGCGCCAGCAGCGGGGGTGGGACCGAGCAGTACTTC. Translated, it gives CASSGGGTEQYF.

V is TRBV6-1 and J is TRBJ2-3, with TRBD2 matching 7 bases. Germline-derived CDR1 and CDR2 are MNHNS and SASEGT. CDR3 length: 12 residues. V lost 8 bases to trimming and J lost 2 bases; unmatched junction nucleotides: 1. The chain's CDR3 is CASREDTDTQYF. CDR3 sequence (DNA): TGTGCCAGCCGGGAGGACACAGATACGCAGTATTTT.

The chain combines TRBV29-1 with TRBJ1-6, with TRBD1 as a possible D gene (5 bases). V was pared by 6 bases and J by 0 bases, with 12 bases between. The germline CDR1 and CDR2 sequences are SQVTM and ANQGSEA. This CDR3 spans 15 amino acids. The chain's CDR3 is CSVRDGSSYNSPLHF. In DNA, the CDR3 is TGCAGCGTCCGGGACGGGAGCTCCTATAATTCACCCCTCCACTTT.

This chain joins TRBV11-2 and TRBJ1-3; D is ambiguous. Germline lookup yields CDR1 SGHAT and CDR2 FQNNGV. CDR3 length: 15 amino acids. Between the trimmed V and J ends, which lost 6 bases and 4 bases, there was a span of 16 bases. The CDR3 sequence: CASSFFGPTGNTIYF. In nucleotides, the CDR3 is TGTGCCAGCAGTTTCTTCGGGCCGACCGGAAACACCATATATTTT.

This clone was observed once. The chain is built from TRBV7-3 and TRBJ2-5, with no clear D. Trimming took 2 bases from V and 3 from J, leaving 7 bases between them. Germline V gene data show CDR1 as SGHTA and CDR2 as FQGTGA. This CDR3 region has 13 residues. The CDR3 protein is CASSLAFKETQYF. The CDR3 nucleotides read TGTGCCAGCAGCTTAGCCTTTAAAGAGACCCAGTACTTC.

This clone was seen a handful of times. V is TRBV28 and J is TRBJ1-5; no firm D call. CDR3 length: 12 residues. Trimming removed 2 bases from V and 7 bases from J, with 6 bases in between. CDR1 is MDHEN and CDR2 is SYDVKM in the germline V gene. The CDR3 here is CASSLIRQPQHF. The CDR3 bases are TGTGCCAGCAGTTTAATCAGACAGCCCCAGCATTTT.

This clone has a handful of counts. V usage is TRBV11-3 and J usage is TRBJ2-7, with 7 nucleotides matching TRBD1. With V trimmed by 5 bases and J by 1 base, 11 bases remained unmatched. Germline assignment: CDR1 SGHNT and CDR2 YENEEA. This CDR3 comprises 16 residues. The CDR3 spells CASSGSGQDFSYEQYF. Here the CDR3 DNA reads TGTGCCAGCAGCGGCTCTGGACAGGATTTTTCCTACGAGCAGTACTTC.

V gene TRBV29-1 combines with J gene TRBJ1-2; D is perhaps TRBD1 (6 bases). The CDR3 sequence is 13 residues long. Germline CDR1 reads SQVTM; CDR2 reads ANQGSEA. Trimming removed 7 bases at V and 2 bases at J, with 14 bases between. The DNA for the CDR3 is TGCAGCGGCGGGACAAATGAGAACTATGGCTACACCTTC. It is translated as CSGGTNENYGYTF.

On this clone itself: The identical CDR3 is also encoded by other nucleotide sequences in the sample. The chain carries TRBV18 and TRBJ1-1; D perhaps matches TRBD1 (5 bases). V was clipped by 2 bases and J by 5 bases, with 9 bases between them. The CDR3 has 13 amino acids. Per germline, CDR1 KGHSH and CDR2 LQKENI. The CDR3 here is CASSPEGRTEAFF. The CDR3 coding sequence is TGTGCCAGCTCACCAGAGGGGCGGACTGAAGCTTTCTTT.

This clone was picked up a small number of times. The chain links TRBV10-2 to TRBJ2-1; 9 bases are a match to TRBD1. The V and J ends lost 10 bases and 9 bases, in that order; junction bases with no gene match: 10. This CDR3 contains 13 residues. Germline V CDR1 and CDR2: WSHSY, SAAADI. CDR3 in amino acids: CATKSTGGVEQFF. The CDR3, as DNA: TGCGCCACCAAATCGACAGGGGGTGTTGAGCAGTTCTTC.

This clone was observed at least ten times. The chain uses TRBV27 and TRBJ2-4; a possible D gene is TRBD1 (6 bases). Germline V gene lookup returns CDR1 MNHEY and CDR2 SMNVEV (reference sequence). V lost 5 bases, J lost 5 bases, and 13 bases lay in between. The CDR3 loop spans 14 amino acids. The CDR3 DNA reads as TGTGCCAGCAGTGCTGACAGGTTCCAAAACATTCAGTACTTC. Amino acid sequence: CASSADRFQNIQYF.

This CDR3 is CASSDTGLEEQFF. DNA for the CDR3: TGTGCCAGCAGTGACACTGGACTTGAGGAGCAGTTCTTC. This chain links TRBV6-4 with TRBJ2-1, with TRBD2 as a possible D gene (5 bases). Germline V gene lookup returns CDR1 MRHNA and CDR2 SNTAGT. V was trimmed by 2 bases and J by 10 bases, leaving 12 bases between them. The CDR3 contains 13 residues.

V and J are TRBV28 and TRBJ1-5; the match to TRBD1 covers 7 bases. V dropped 3 bases and J dropped 6; count of bases not matched to a gene: 11. The CDR3 loop spans 16 amino acids. CDR1 is MDHEN, CDR2 SYDVKM, per germline. The CDR3 coding sequence is TGTGCCAGCAGTTTCACGGCAGGGGGAAGGAGTCAGCCCCAGCATTTT. This codes for CASSFTAGGRSQPQHF.

The count of this clone is one. The chain links TRBV7-2 to TRBJ1-3; D gene ambiguous. The CDR3 extends over 16 amino acids. In germline, CDR1 is SGHTA, CDR2 FQGNSA. V lost 4 bases and J 6 bases, leaving 19 bases between the germline ends. DNA for the CDR3: TGTGCCAGCAGCTCTTTTAGGATGAGCGTCGAAAACACCATATATTTT. It encodes CASSSFRMSVENTIYF.